This note documents a single T cell receptor (beta chain) sequence. Antigen unknown. Since a much larger clone is just one base distant, this may be a read error. The CDR3 carries no conserved terminal phenylalanine or tryptophan, so it likely arises from a read error. The sample originates from a study of tumor and adjacent non-tumor tissue in lung cancer. In the study overall: The cohort had about a dozen adenocarcinoma, a couple of squamous cell and 1 small cell patients. Patients were aged about 31 to 85, 9 to 10 men and roughly 5 women, stage I to III. About 4.17 million productive TCRbeta reads were obtained per sample on average.

TCRbeta libraries were built with three rounds of nested PCR, modified from ARM-PCR. TCRdb used MiXCR to reprocess the multiplex PCR reads, holding one entry per CDR3 protein. The sample has under 150,000 distinct CDR3 sequences; approximately 64% are singletons. This sample's RNA came from whole unsorted tissue. The CDR3 sequence is 13 residues long. V gave up 2 bases and J gave up 11 bases, with 15 bases separating them. Germline CDR1 MNHEY, CDR2 SVGAGI. Study-wide findings and caveats: In normal lung, the top 100 clones were significantly more dominant than in tumor.

The chain combines TRBV6-5 with TRBJ1-1, with D possibly matching TRBD1 (5 bases). The sample was lung tumor tissue. This TCR came from a man between 60 and 75 years old with small cell lung cancer. Here the CDR3 DNA reads TGTGCCAGCAGTTACCGGGGGTCCACCTCGGCTTTCCTT. Translation gives CASSYRGSTSAFL.